This TCR beta chain came from a study of neurological immune-mediated disorders. Notes on the study in general: No clinical or MRI feature was associated with the multiple sclerosis repertoire cluster. Repertoires from 18 of 34 multiple sclerosis patients grouped phylogenetically into a related-CDR3 cluster, suggesting a possible signature.

The cDNA was synthesized by 5'RACE incorporating 10-nucleotide random UMIs. MiXCR was run by TCRdb on the 5' RACE reads, yielding one entry per CDR3 protein. The repertoire holds just under 60,000 distinct CDR3 sequences, with roughly 3.2% as singletons. The sample holds many counts of this clonotype. Its antigen is unknown. The CDR3 covers 13 residues. Trimming left V 1 base short and J 13 bases short, with 11 bases between. The sequence was collected from a woman aged 30 to 39 with multiple sclerosis. Sequencing was performed on PBMCs. V gene TRBV12-3 or TRBV12-4 combines with J gene TRBJ1-6; perhaps TRBD1 as D (5 bases). The CDR3 reads CASSLDGRGPLHF. In nucleotides, the CDR3 is TGTGCCAGCAGTTTAGACGGCCGGGGGCCCCTCCACTTT.